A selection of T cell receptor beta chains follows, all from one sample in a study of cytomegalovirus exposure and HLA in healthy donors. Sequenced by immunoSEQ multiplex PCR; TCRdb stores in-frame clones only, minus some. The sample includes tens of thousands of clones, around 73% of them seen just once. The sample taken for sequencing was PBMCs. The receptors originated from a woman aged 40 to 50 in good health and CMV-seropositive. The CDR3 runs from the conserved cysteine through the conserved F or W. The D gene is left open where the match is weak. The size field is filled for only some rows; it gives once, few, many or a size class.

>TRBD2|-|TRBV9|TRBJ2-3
TGTGCCAGCAGCCCCCTTAGCGGGGTGGGAGATACGCAGTATTTT
CASSPLSGVGDTQYF
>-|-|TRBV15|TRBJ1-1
TGTGCCACCAGCAGAGGGGAGAGAGCAGGGAACACTGAAGCTTTCTTT
CATSRGERAGNTEAFF
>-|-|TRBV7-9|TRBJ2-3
TGTGCCAGCAGCTCCACAGGGAGAACAGATACGCAGTATTTT
CASSSTGRTDTQYF
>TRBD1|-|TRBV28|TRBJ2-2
TGTGCCAGCAGTCGCTGGCGGACAGGGGAAACCGGGGAGCTGTTTTTT
CASSRWRTGETGELFF
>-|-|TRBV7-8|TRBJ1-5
TGTGCCAGCAGTCCCGGGCCGACAGGCCTCCAGCCCCAGCATTTT
CASSPGPTGLQPQHF
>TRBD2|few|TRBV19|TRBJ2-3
TGTGCCAGTAGTATAGCCCTAGCGGGGGGCCTAGATACGCAGTATTTT
CASSIALAGGLDTQYF
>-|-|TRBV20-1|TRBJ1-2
TGCAGCAGACAGATTAACTATGGCTACACCTTC
CSRQINYGYTF
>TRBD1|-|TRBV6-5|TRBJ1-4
TGTGCCAGCAGTGCGGACAGGGGACGCGAAAAACTGTTTTTT
CASSADRGREKLFF
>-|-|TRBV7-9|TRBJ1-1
TGTGCCAGCAGCTCGGGACAGAACACTGAAGCTTTCTTT
CASSSGQNTEAFF
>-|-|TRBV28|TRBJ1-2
TGTGCCAGCACCCCCAAGTTTAGCTATGGCTACACCTTC
CASTPKFSYGYTF
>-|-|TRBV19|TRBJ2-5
TGTGCCAGTAGTGTCCCCGCGGAGACCCAGTACTTC
CASSVPAETQYF
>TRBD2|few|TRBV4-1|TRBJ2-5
TGCGCCAGCAGCCAAGAGGGGGAGGGAGAGACCCAGTACTTC
CASSQEGEGETQYF
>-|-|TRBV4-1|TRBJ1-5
TGCGCCAGCAGCCAAGTATACGGACAGCCTGGGCAGCCCCAGCATTTT
CASSQVYGQPGQPQHF
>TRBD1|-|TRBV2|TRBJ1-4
TGTGCCAGCAGTGAAGCGGGGACAGGGGGGAGGGAAAAACTGTTTTTT
CASSEAGTGGREKLFF
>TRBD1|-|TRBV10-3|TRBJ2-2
TGTGCCATCAGTGATCCACAGGGGAGGAACACCGGGGAGCTGTTTTTT
CAISDPQGRNTGELFF
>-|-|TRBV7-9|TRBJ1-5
TGTGCCAGCAGCTTAATGGGGGCTGGCAATCAGCCCCAGCATTTT
CASSLMGAGNQPQHF
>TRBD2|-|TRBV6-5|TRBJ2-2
TGTGCCAGCAGTTCCGGGACTAGCGAGAACACCGGGGAGCTGTTTTTT
CASSSGTSENTGELFF
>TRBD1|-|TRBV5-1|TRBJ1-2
TGCGCCAGCAGTACAGGGGGCGCCGAGTATGGCTACACCTTC
CASSTGGAEYGYTF
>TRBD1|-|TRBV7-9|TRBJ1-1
TGTGCCAGCAGCTTAGCGGAGACAGGGAGGAGGAACACTGAAGCTTTCTTT
CASSLAETGRRNTEAFF
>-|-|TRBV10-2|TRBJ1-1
TGCGCCAGCAGTGAGCCGGACGGTTACAGGGAAGCTTTCTTT
CASSEPDGYREAFF
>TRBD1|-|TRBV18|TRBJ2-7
TGTGCCAGTCATTCCAGCCTGCGGACAGGGACTGAGAACGAGCAGTACTTC
CASHSSLRTGTENEQYF
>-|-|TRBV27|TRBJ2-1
TGTGCCAGCAGTTCAACCGCGGCGGGTGAGCAGTTCTTC
CASSSTAAGEQFF
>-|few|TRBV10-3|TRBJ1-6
TGTGCCATCAGTGAGACGGGGACACCCCTCCACTTT
CAISETGTPLHF
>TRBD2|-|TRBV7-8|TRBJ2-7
TGTGCCAGCAGCCCCGCCAGCGGGGAGTGGGAGCAGTACTTC
CASSPASGEWEQYF
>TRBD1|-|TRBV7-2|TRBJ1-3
TGTGCCAGCAGCCTTCGACCGGGACAGGTTATCTCTGGAAACACCATATATTTT
CASSLRPGQVISGNTIYF
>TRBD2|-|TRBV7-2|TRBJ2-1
TGTGCCAGCAGCTCCCAACTAGCGGGGGGATTCTTC
CASSSQLAGGFF
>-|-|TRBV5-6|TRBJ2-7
TGTGCCAGCAGCTTGCCCGGGGTGGAATACGAGCAGTACTTC
CASSLPGVEYEQYF
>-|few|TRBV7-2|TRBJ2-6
TGTGCCAGCAGCTTAGACCACACTGGGGCCAACGTCCTGACTTTC
CASSLDHTGANVLTF
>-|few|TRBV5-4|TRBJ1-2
TGTGCCAGCAGCTTGTGGGGCTACTCTAACTATGGCTACACCTTC
CASSLWGYSNYGYTF
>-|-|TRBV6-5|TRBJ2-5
TGTGCCAGCAGTTATAATGCAGGGGTGGAGACCCAGTACTTC
CASSYNAGVETQYF
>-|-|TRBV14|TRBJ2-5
TGTGCCAGCAGCCAAGGTCCCCGGGAGACCCAGTACTTC
CASSQGPRETQYF
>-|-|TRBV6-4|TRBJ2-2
TGTGCCAGCAGTGACTCGGAGGCCGGGGAGCTGTTTTTT
CASSDSEAGELFF
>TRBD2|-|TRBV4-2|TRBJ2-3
TGTGCCAGCAGCCCAAGCGGGGGGGCGACAGATACGCAGTATTTT
CASSPSGGATDTQYF
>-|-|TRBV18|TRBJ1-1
TGTGCCAGCTCACCTGCGGGGACGGAAAACACTGAAGCTTTCTTT
CASSPAGTENTEAFF
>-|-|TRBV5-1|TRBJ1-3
TGCGCCAGCAGCGGACTCTCTGGAAACACCATATATTTT
CASSGLSGNTIYF
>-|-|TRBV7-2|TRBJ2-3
TGTGCCAGCAGCTTAGCTGGGGCGATTCAGTATTTT
CASSLAGAIQYF
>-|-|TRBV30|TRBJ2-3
TGTGCCTGGAGTCTGTACGGGACAGATACGCAGTATTTT
CAWSLYGTDTQYF
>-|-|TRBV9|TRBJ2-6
TGTGCCAGCAGCCCATGGGGGGGGCTAGGGTCTGGGGCCAACGTCCTGACTTTC
CASSPWGGLGSGANVLTF
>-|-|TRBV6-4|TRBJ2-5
TGTGCCAGCAGTGGACAGGCCGAAGAGACCCAATACTTC
CASSGQAEETQYF
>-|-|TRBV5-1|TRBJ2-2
TGCGCCAGCCCGGAGGAAACCGGGGAGCTGTTTTTT
CASPEETGELFF
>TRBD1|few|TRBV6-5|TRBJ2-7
TGTGCCAGCAGTTATTCCCGGGACAGGGTGGCCGAGCAGTACTTC
CASSYSRDRVAEQYF
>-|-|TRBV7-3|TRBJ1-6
TGTGCCAGCAGCCAAACAGTTAATTCACCCCTCCACTTT
CASSQTVNSPLHF
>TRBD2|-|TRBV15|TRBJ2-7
TGTGCCACCAGCAGAGATCGGGGGGGGCAAGAGCAGTACTTC
CATSRDRGGQEQYF
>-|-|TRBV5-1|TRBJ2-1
TGCGCCAGCAGCTTAGATGGCAGGGCCCCTTTGGGTGAGCAGTTCTTC
CASSLDGRAPLGEQFF
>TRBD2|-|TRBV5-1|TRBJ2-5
TGCGCCAGCAGCATCGGGACTAGCGGCCTGAGTGGGACCCAGTACTTC
CASSIGTSGLSGTQYF
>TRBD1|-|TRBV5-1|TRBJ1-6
TGCGCCAGCAGCCCCCGGGACAGGGAAAATTCACCCCTCCACTTT
CASSPRDRENSPLHF
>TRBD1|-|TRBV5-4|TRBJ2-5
TGTGCCAGCAGCTCGGACAGGCCTCAAGAGACCCAGTACTTC
CASSSDRPQETQYF
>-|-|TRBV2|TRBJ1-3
TGTGCCAGCAGTGAACGACGGCTAGTCTCTGGAAACACCATATATTTT
CASSERRLVSGNTIYF
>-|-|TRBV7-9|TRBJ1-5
TGTGCCAGCAGTTCAGGAATGAATCAGCCCCAGCATTTT
CASSSGMNQPQHF
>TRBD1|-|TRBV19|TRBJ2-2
TGTGCCAGTAGTACGGGACAGCGGAACACCGGGGAGCTGTTTTTT
CASSTGQRNTGELFF
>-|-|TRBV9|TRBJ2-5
TGTGCCAGCAGCGGTCGGACATCTCAAGAGACCCAGTACTTC
CASSGRTSQETQYF
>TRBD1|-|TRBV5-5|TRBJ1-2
TGTGCCAGCAGCTTGGATGGAGGGGGCGGGTATGGCTACACCTTC
CASSLDGGGGYGYTF
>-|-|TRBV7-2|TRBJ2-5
TGTGCCAGCAGCCGGGGGGCGGAAGAGACCCAGTACTTC
CASSRGAEETQYF
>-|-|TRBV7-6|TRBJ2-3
TGTGCCAGCAGCTTGACGGGTCCAGATACGCAGTATTTT
CASSLTGPDTQYF